Listed here are 13 T cell receptor beta chains from one sample, sequenced in a study of technical replicates of blood from a handful of donors. The data were produced by immunoSEQ multiplex PCR, yet TCRdb's version contains in-frame clones alone and is incomplete. The sample includes 55,000 to 80,000 clones, approximately 89% of them seen just once. Sample: PBMCs. These receptors were obtained from a human donor in good health. Some clones in this sample may be carry-over from other donors' samples.

This chain's CDR3 is CAISELASGDNEQFF. CDR3 DNA sequence: TGTGCCATCAGTGAGTTGGCTAGCGGGGACAATGAGCAGTTCTTC. The chain combines TRBV10-3 with TRBJ2-1; 9 bases are shared with TRBD2. CDR1 is ENHRY and CDR2 is SYGVKD in the germline V gene. V dropped 1 base and J dropped 5; count of bases not matched to a gene: 3. CDR3 length equals 15 residues.

This clone appeared once. The rearrangement links TRBV10-3 to TRBJ2-6; 11 nucleotides line up with TRBD2. Trimming took 8 bases from V and 0 from J; bases not matched to a gene: 6. The CDR3 spans 17 residues. The germline gives CDR1 ENHRY, CDR2 SYGVKD. In DNA form, the CDR3 reads TGTGCCATCCCCGGGACTAGCGGAAGCTCTGGGGCCAACGTCCTGACTTTC. Protein sequence: CAIPGTSGSSGANVLTF.

CDR3 sequence: CASSRTGINQPQHF. CDR3 DNA: TGTGCCAGCAGCAGAACAGGCATCAATCAGCCCCAGCATTTT. The V and J genes are TRBV6-5 and TRBJ1-5; D is perhaps TRBD1 (5 bases). The V and J ends lost 6 bases and 3 bases respectively, with 12 bases between them. Germline V gene lookup returns CDR1 MNHEY and CDR2 SVGAGI. This CDR3 comprises 14 residues.

This chain connects TRBV29-1 to TRBJ2-3; 7 nucleotides match TRBD2. This CDR3 is built from 12 residues. In germline, CDR1 is SQVTM, CDR2 ANQGSEA. The trim removed 6 bases at V and 1 base at J, leaving 1 base unmatched. CDR3 amino acids: CSVRGGTDTQYF. In DNA form, the CDR3 reads TGCAGCGTCCGGGGGGGCACAGATACGCAGTATTTT.

The chain is built from TRBV27 and TRBJ2-7; D is possibly TRBD2 (5 bases). Between the trimmed V and J ends, which lost 4 bases and 2 bases, there was a span of 9 bases. CDR3 size: 13 residues. CDR1 and CDR2 (germline): MNHEY, SMNVEV (reference sequence). The CDR3 loop is CASSYGETYEQYF. In DNA, the CDR3 is TGTGCCAGCAGTTACGGGGAGACCTACGAGCAGTACTTC.

V usage is TRBV30 and J usage is TRBJ1-3; TRBD1 matches at 7 bases. Germline assignment: CDR1 GTSNPN and CDR2 SVGIG (reference sequence). The CDR3 is 16 residues long. Trimming took 0 bases from V and 3 from J; bases not matched to a gene: 8. This CDR3 reads CAWSVMTGLLGNTIYF. The CDR3 nucleotides read TGTGCCTGGAGTGTCATGACAGGGTTACTTGGAAACACCATATATTTT.

The CDR3 here is CASSPRQGSYEQYF. CDR3 DNA: TGTGCCAGCAGCCCAAGACAGGGGAGCTACGAGCAGTACTTC. This rearrangement joins TRBV7-9 to TRBJ2-7, with 8 bases aligning to TRBD1. Per the germline V gene, CDR1 is SEHNR and CDR2 is FQNEAQ (reference sequence). The V segment lost 5 bases and the J segment 3 bases; nucleotides outside the gene matches: 6. CDR3 length: 14 amino acids. Supplemented by reference TRBV7-9 and TRBJ2-7, the full variable domain reads DTGVSQNPRHKITKRGQNVTFRCDPISEHNRLYWYRQTLGQGPEFLTYFQNEAQLEKSRLLSDRFSAERPKGSFSTLEIQRTEQGDSAMYLCASSPRQGSYEQYFGPGTRLTVT.

V and J are TRBV18 and TRBJ2-7; TRBD2 matches 11 bases. V lost 2 bases and J lost 4; bases outside the gene matches: 4. CDR3 length equals 15 residues. In germline, CDR1 is KGHSH, CDR2 LQKENI. The CDR3 region is CASSPGSGRVYEQYF. CDR3 nucleotides: TGTGCCAGCTCACCAGGTAGCGGGAGGGTGTACGAGCAGTACTTC.

This rearrangement joins TRBV21-1 to TRBJ2-7; TRBD1, the table's D call, lacks a check against the DNA. TRBV21-1 is a known pseudogene. The CDR3 is 17 amino acids. This CDR3 reads CATPGTEERRTAYEQYF. Here the CDR3 DNA reads TGTGCCACCCCCGGGACAGAAGAACGAAGAACAGCCTACGAGCAGTACTTC.

The gene calls are TRBV27 and TRBJ1-1, with D possibly TRBD1 on 6 matching bases. V lost 6 bases, J lost 1 base, and 18 bases lay in between. The V gene's germline CDR1 is MNHEY and CDR2 SMNVEV (reference sequence). CDR3 length equals 16 residues. CDR3 coding DNA: TGTGCCAGCAGCTCACGGGGGGCTTCGGGGAACACTGAAGCTTTCTTT. Amino acids: CASSSRGASGNTEAFF.

The chain recombines TRBV10-3 with TRBJ2-2; a possible D gene is TRBD1 (6 bases). This CDR3 spans 18 amino acids. With 0 bases removed from V and 5 bases from J, the gap between germline ends came to 19 bases. Germline loops: CDR1 ENHRY, CDR2 SYGVKD. In DNA form, the CDR3 reads TGTGCCATCAGTGAGTCGGAATATTGGACAGCTTTTACCGGGGAGCTGTTTTTT. Translating gives CAISESEYWTAFTGELFF.

This clone appeared once. The chain joins TRBV7-9 to TRBJ2-6; D is undetermined. The CDR3 is 15 residues long. Looked up from germline, CDR1 is SEHNR and CDR2 is FQNEAQ (reference sequence). Trimming took off 4 bases at V and 3 bases at J, with 10 bases between the two ends. The CDR3 nucleotides read TGTGCCAGCAGCTCCCCTAGGCTTGGGGCCAACGTCCTGACTTTC. Its translation: CASSSPRLGANVLTF.

A single count supports this clone. The genes are TRBV4-1 and TRBJ2-3; D is ambiguous. V was cut by 1 base and J by 5 bases, with 7 bases left in between. This CDR3 spans 13 amino acids. Germline values: CDR1 MGHRA, CDR2 YSYEKL. Written as DNA, the CDR3 is TGCGCCAGCAGCCAAGGTCGGGTAGATACGCAGTATTTT. Its protein is CASSQGRVDTQYF.